This T cell receptor (beta chain) was obtained from a study of OX40 agonist ivuxolimab in advanced cancers. The ends were cut back, 5 bases at V and 3 bases at J, with 21 bases in the middle. Germline CDR1 SGHTA, CDR2 FQGTGA. The CDR3 has 17 amino acids. Study-level results: Low normalized clonal expansion also occurred in some nonresponding patients. Expanded peripheral T-cell antigen specificity went undetermined.

TCRdb's table, derived via immunoSEQ multiplex PCR, lists solely in-frame clones and lacks some. This table holds 70,000 to 95,000 clones, about nine tenths found once. In the case of this clone: Its antigen is not known.

This TCR derives from an adult with an advanced solid tumor such as melanoma, head and neck, liver or kidney cancer. Sequenced material: CD4+ or CD8+ T cells sorted from blood, taken in a trial of the OX40 agonist ivuxolimab. This chain connects TRBV7-3 to TRBJ2-3, with D perhaps TRBD1 (6 bases). DNA of the CDR3: TGTGCCAGCAGCCTCCAATCCGTGGTTGGGACAACAGATACGCAGTATTTT. Its translation is CASSLQSVVGTTDTQYF.